The 14 T cell receptor beta chains listed next were all sequenced from one sample in a study of vaccination and CD4 T cells after COVID-19. The treatment is: approximately nine-day PBMC culture with coronavirus spike peptide pools or control peptides (ViraFEST assay). Researchers used the Oncomine TCR Beta short-read assay to sequence DNA from cultured CD4+ T cells. MiXCR, applied by TCRdb to the PCR reads, yields one record per CDR3 protein. The data contain several thousand distinct CDR3 sequences, more than 55% of them seen just once; the ten biggest clones take up around 35%. The antigens for these receptors are not known. Source material: CD4+ T cells from blood, cultured in vitro. These receptors were collected from a human donor who had recovered from COVID-19.

V gene TRBV6-5 combines with J gene TRBJ2-5; perhaps TRBD2 as D (6 bases). Germline CDR1 is MNHEY and CDR2 is SVGAGI. The V and J ends lost 0 bases and 2 bases respectively, with 7 bases between them. The CDR3 is 14 amino acids. Here the CDR3 reads CASSYSLAQETQYF. In DNA form, the CDR3 reads TGTGCCAGCAGTTACTCACTAGCTCAAGAGACCCAGTACTTC.

The chain recombines TRBV21-1 with TRBJ2-5; the listed D gene, TRBD2, was not tested against the DNA. TRBV21-1 is listed as a pseudogene. The CDR3 totals 14 residues. CDR3: CASSKGARQETQYF. The CDR3 DNA sequence: TGTGCCAGCAGCAAAGGGGCCAGACAAGAGACCCAGTACTTC.

This chain uses TRBV27 with TRBJ1-1; 7 nucleotides align to TRBD1. After removal of 8 bases from V and 4 bases from J, the junction contained 10 bases not matched to a gene. The CDR3 consists of 14 residues. Germline assignment: CDR1 MNHEY and CDR2 SMNVEV (reference sequence). CDR3 loop: CASGHRGSTTEAFF. CDR3 nucleotides: TGTGCCAGCGGACACAGGGGCAGCACCACTGAAGCTTTCTTT.

Only a few counts were recorded for this clonotype. The V gene is TRBV29-1, the J gene TRBJ2-5; the D call may be TRBD1 or TRBD2 (7 bases each). Germline V gene sequence: CDR1 SQVTM, CDR2 ANQGSEA. The V end lost 4 bases, the J end lost 5 bases, and 11 bases lay between the germline ends. The CDR3 has 12 amino acids. CDR3 sequence reads: CSVGQGGETQYF. CDR3 DNA: TGCAGCGTTGGACAGGGAGGGGAGACCCAGTACTTC.

The rearrangement uses TRBV20-1 and TRBJ2-5, with D maybe TRBD1 (6 bases). Germline V gives CDR1 DFQATT, CDR2 SNEGSKA (reference sequence). The V gene lost 3 bases and the J gene lost 2 bases, with 16 bases spanning the gap. The CDR3 contains 15 residues. CDR3 sequence reads: CSARGLGTKQETQYF. The DNA for the CDR3 is TGCAGTGCTAGGGGGCTCGGGACAAAACAAGAGACCCAGTACTTC.

The genes are TRBV7-9 and TRBJ1-2; unclear D gene. The CDR3 loop spans 14 amino acids. Between the trimmed V and J ends, which lost 0 bases and 7 bases, there was a span of 12 bases. Looked up from germline, CDR1 is SEHNR and CDR2 is FQNEAQ (reference sequence). The CDR3 loop reads CASSLARVGGGYTF. For the CDR3, the DNA is TGTGCCAGCAGCTTAGCCCGGGTTGGTGGTGGCTACACCTTC.

This clonotype was seen a single time. The chain recombines TRBV6-1 with TRBJ1-1; no definite D call. The ends were cut back, 5 bases at V and 1 base at J, with 8 bases in the middle. This CDR3 is 13 amino acids long. Germline V gene sequence: CDR1 MNHNS, CDR2 SASEGT. The DNA of the CDR3 is TGTGCCAGCAGTCCCCTCAGGAACACTGAAGCTTTCTTT. Residues: CASSPLRNTEAFF.

The chain uses TRBV30 and TRBJ1-2, with D perhaps TRBD1 (6 bases). This CDR3 has 14 residues. The V and J ends lost 1 base and 1 base respectively, with 10 bases between them. The germline gives CDR1 GTSNPN, CDR2 SVGIG (reference sequence). For the CDR3, the DNA is TGTGCCTGGAGTGAAGGACAGTATAACTATGGCTACACCTTC. Translating it yields CAWSEGQYNYGYTF.

This clonotype was seen only a few times. The chain employs TRBV7-2 and TRBJ2-7; 8 nucleotides align to TRBD1. Germline-derived CDR1 and CDR2 are SGHTA and FQGNSA. The J segment lost 2 bases and the V segment lost 5 bases, leaving 8 bases of the junction unmatched. The CDR3 runs 15 residues. The CDR3 region has the DNA TGTGCCAGCAGCCTCGACAGGGGACCAACCTACGAGCAGTACTTC. This codes for CASSLDRGPTYEQYF.

This sequence joins TRBV20-1 and TRBJ1-1, with a tentative D call TRBD1 (5 bases). The CDR3 consists of 13 residues. CDR1 and CDR2 from the germline V gene are DFQATT and SNEGSKA (reference sequence). CDR3 region: CSAVQGWDTEAFF. CDR3 in DNA: TGCAGCGCTGTTCAGGGCTGGGACACTGAAGCTTTCTTT.

The chain uses TRBV6-1 and TRBJ2-1; 8 bases agree with TRBD1. This CDR3 comprises 15 residues. Germline V gene data show CDR1 as MNHNS and CDR2 as SASEGT. V shed 11 bases and J 6 bases; nucleotides not matched to a gene: 15. The DNA of the CDR3 is TGTGCCGCTTCAAGAAGGGACAGGCCGATCAATGAGCAGTTCTTC. Translated: CAASRRDRPINEQFF.

This chain uses TRBV6-5 with TRBJ1-1; TRBD1 might be the D (6 bases). The CDR3 contains 13 residues. Trimming shortened V by 1 base and J by 4 bases, and 7 bases separated the two germline ends. Germline CDR1 is MNHEY and CDR2 is SVGAGI. The CDR3 DNA follows: TGTGCCAGCAGTTACTTAGGGGGCACTGAAGCTTTCTTT. This translates into CASSYLGGTEAFF.

This clonotype was observed a handful of times. The V gene is TRBV27, the J gene TRBJ1-1; maybe TRBD1 (5 bases). The CDR3 loop spans 13 amino acids. V was cut by 6 bases and J by 0 bases, with 8 bases left in between. The V gene's germline CDR1 is MNHEY and CDR2 SMNVEV (reference sequence). The CDR3 spells CASRDTLNTEAFF. CDR3 nucleotide sequence: TGTGCCAGCAGGGACACCTTGAACACTGAAGCTTTCTTT.

This clonotype was observed a few times. The chain couples TRBV2 to TRBJ1-6; 7 bases fit TRBD1. The CDR3 loop spans 15 amino acids. The V gene's germline CDR1 is SNHLY and CDR2 FYNNEI. V lost 6 bases and J lost 10; bases outside the gene matches: 12. DNA for the CDR3: TGTGCCAGCAGGGAGGACGTCCAGGGGGGATCACCCCTCCACTTT. Protein product: CASREDVQGGSPLHF.